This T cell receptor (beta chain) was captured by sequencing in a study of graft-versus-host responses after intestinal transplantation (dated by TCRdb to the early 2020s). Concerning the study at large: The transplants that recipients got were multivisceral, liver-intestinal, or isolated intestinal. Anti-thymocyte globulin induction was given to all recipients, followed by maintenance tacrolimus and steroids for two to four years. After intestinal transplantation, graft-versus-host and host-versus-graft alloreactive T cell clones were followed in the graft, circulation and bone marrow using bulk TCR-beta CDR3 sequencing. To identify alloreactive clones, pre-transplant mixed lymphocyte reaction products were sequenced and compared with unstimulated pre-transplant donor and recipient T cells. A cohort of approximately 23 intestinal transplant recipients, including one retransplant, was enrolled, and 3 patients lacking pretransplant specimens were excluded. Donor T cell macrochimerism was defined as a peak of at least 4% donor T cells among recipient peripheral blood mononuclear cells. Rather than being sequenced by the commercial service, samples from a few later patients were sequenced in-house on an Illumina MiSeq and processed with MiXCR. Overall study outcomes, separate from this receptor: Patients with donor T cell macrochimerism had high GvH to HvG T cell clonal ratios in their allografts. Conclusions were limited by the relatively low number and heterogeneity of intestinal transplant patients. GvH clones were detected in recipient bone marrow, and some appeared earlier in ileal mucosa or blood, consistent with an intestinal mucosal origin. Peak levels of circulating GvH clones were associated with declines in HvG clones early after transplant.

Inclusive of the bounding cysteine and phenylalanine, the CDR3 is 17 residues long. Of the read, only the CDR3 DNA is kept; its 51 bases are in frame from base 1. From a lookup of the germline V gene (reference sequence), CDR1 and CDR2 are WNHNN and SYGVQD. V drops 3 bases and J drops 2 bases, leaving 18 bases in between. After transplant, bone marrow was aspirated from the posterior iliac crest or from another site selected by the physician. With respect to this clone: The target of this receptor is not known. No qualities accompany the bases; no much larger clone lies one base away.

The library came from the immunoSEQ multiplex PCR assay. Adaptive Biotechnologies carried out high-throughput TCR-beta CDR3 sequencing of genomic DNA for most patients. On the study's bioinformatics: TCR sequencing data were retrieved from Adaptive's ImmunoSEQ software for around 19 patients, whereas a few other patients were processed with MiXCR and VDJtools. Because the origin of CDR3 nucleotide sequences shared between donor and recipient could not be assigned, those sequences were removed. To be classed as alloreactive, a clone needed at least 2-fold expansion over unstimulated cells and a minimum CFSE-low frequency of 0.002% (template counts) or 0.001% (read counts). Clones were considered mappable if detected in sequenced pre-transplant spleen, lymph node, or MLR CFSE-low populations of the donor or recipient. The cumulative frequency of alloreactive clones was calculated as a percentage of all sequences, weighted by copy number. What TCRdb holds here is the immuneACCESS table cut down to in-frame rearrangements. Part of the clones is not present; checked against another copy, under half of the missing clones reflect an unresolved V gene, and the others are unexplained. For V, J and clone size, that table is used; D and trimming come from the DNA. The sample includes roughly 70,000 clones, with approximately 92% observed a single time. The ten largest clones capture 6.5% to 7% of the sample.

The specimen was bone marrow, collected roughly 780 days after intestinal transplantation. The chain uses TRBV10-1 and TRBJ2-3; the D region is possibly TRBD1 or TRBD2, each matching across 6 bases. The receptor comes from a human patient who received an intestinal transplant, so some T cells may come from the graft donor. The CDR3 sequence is CASSEGGLTPNTDTQYF. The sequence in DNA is TGCGCCAGCAGTGAAGGGGGGCTAACCCCGAACACAGATACGCAGTATTTT.